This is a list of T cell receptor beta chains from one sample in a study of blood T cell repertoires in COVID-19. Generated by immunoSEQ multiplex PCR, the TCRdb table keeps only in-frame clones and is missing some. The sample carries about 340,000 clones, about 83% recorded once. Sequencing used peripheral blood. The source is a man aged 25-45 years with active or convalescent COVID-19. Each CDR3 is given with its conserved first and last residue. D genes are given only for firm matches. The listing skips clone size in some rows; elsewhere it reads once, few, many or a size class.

TGTGCCAGCAGAAGCAGGGTCTTAGCCGGGGAGCTGTTTTTT,CASRSRVLAGELFF,-,-,TRBV13,TRBJ2-2
TGTGCCAGCAGCCGACTAGCCGCCACCGGGGAGCTGTTTTTT,CASSRLAATGELFF,TRBD2,-,TRBV7-3,TRBJ2-2
TGTGCCAGCAGCTCATCAGGGAGGACTGAAGCTTTCTTT,CASSSSGRTEAFF,-,-,TRBV7-3,TRBJ1-1
TGTGCCAGCAGTTTGAGTCAACTCGAGCAGTACTTC,CASSLSQLEQYF,-,few,TRBV28,TRBJ2-7
TGTGCCAGCAGTTTGGAGGGTGTGTCCTACGAGCAGTACTTC,CASSLEGVSYEQYF,-,once,TRBV28,TRBJ2-7
TGCGCCAGCAGCCAAATCCAGGGAAGGGGGAATCCTGAAGCTTTCTTT,CASSQIQGRGNPEAFF,-,-,TRBV4-1,TRBJ1-1
TGTGCCTGGAACTCCCAGGGGGCCCGCGAGCAGTACTTC,CAWNSQGAREQYF,TRBD1,-,TRBV30,TRBJ2-7
TGTGCCAGCAGCGTATCTAGCGGAACCTCCTACAATGAGCAGTTCTTC,CASSVSSGTSYNEQFF,TRBD2,-,TRBV9,TRBJ2-1
TGTGCCAGCAGCTCCCTAGGGGTCGGGGAGACCCAGTACTTC,CASSSLGVGETQYF,-,-,TRBV11-3,TRBJ2-5
TGTGCCAGCAGCGGCGGAGGAAGTCAGCCCCAGCATTTT,CASSGGGSQPQHF,-,-,TRBV9,TRBJ1-5
TGTGCCAGCAGGACAGGGTGGGATGAGCAGTTCTTC,CASRTGWDEQFF,TRBD1,-,TRBV6-5,TRBJ2-1
TGTGCCAGCAGCTTAGCGCCGGGGACAGTTTCGAACACCGGGGAGCTGTTTTTT,CASSLAPGTVSNTGELFF,TRBD1,-,TRBV7-9,TRBJ2-2
TGTGCCAGCAGCACCCCGGGAGATACGCAGTATTTT,CASSTPGDTQYF,-,-,TRBV7-2,TRBJ2-3
TGTGCCACCACCCTGGCAGGTCGGCAGTACTTC,CATTLAGRQYF,-,few,TRBV6-5,TRBJ2-7
TGCGCCAGCAGCCAAGACAGGGGGTCTGGAAACACCATATATTTT,CASSQDRGSGNTIYF,TRBD1,-,TRBV4-3,TRBJ1-3
TGTGCCAGCAATCCAGGGAAACGATCCCAAGAGACCCAGTACTTC,CASNPGKRSQETQYF,-,-,TRBV11-2,TRBJ2-5
TGTGCCAGCAGCTTATACCCTGCGGGGATCAATGAGCAGTTCTTC,CASSLYPAGINEQFF,-,-,TRBV11-3,TRBJ2-1
TGTGCCAGCAGTACGGGACAGATCTACGAGCAGTACTTC,CASSTGQIYEQYF,TRBD1,-,TRBV6-5,TRBJ2-7
TGTGCCAGAAGCTTGGGTGGTAAGAGAGGGAACTATGGCTACACCTTC,CARSLGGKRGNYGYTF,-,-,TRBV5-3,TRBJ1-2
TGTGCCAGCAGCTTGGACAGGGGGCTCGGCAATCAGCCCCAGCATTTT,CASSLDRGLGNQPQHF,TRBD1,-,TRBV5-6,TRBJ1-5
TGTGCCACCAGTGATCGGGACACAAGTATTAGCAATCAGCCCCAGCATTTT,CATSDRDTSISNQPQHF,-,-,TRBV24-1,TRBJ1-5
TGTGCCAGCAGCTTAGTGACTAGCGGGAGGGCCATAAAGACCCAGTACTTC,CASSLVTSGRAIKTQYF,TRBD2,-,TRBV7-9,TRBJ2-5
TGTGCCAGCAGTCACCGACAACACCTTAACACTGAAGCTTTCTTT,CASSHRQHLNTEAFF,-,-,TRBV25-1,TRBJ1-1
TGTGCCAGCAGCTTCGGAGGGAAGGGCACTGAAGCTTTCTTT,CASSFGGKGTEAFF,-,-,TRBV3-1/TRBV3-2,TRBJ1-1